These 17 T cell receptor beta chains were sequenced from one sample in a study of shared clonotypes between healthy human individuals. TCRdb keeps only in-frame clones here, not all; method: immunoSEQ multiplex PCR. The sample records around 2.3 million clones, almost 96% being singletons. Sequences were obtained from naive CD4+ T cells sorted from blood. Subset defined: CD45RA+ positively selected. Receptors were obtained from a man in his late teens or twenties in good health.

The chain combines TRBV4-3 with TRBJ1-1, with TRBD1 as a possible D gene (5 bases). The CDR3 is 13 residues long. Trimming shortened V by 0 bases and J by 10 bases, and 12 bases separated the two germline ends. Germline V gene data show CDR1 as LGHNA and CDR2 as YSLEER. Written as DNA, the CDR3 is TGCGCCAGCAGCCAAGAGAGGCAGGGTGCAGCTTTCTTT. Protein sequence: CASSQERQGAAFF.

The genes are TRBV28 and TRBJ2-2; D is perhaps TRBD2 (7 bases). Looked up from germline, CDR1 is MDHEN and CDR2 is SYDVKM. The CDR3 runs to 20 residues. V gave up 2 bases and J gave up 0 bases, with 22 bases separating them. CDR3 loop: CASSLNRGAGLTANTGELFF. The CDR3 nucleotides read TGTGCCAGCAGTTTAAATCGGGGGGCCGGGTTGACGGCGAACACCGGGGAGCTGTTTTTT. Together with reference TRBV28 and TRBJ2-2, the CDR3 gives the full variable domain: DVKVTQSSRYLVKRTGEKVFLECVQDMDHENMFWYRQDPGLGLRLIYFSYDVKMKEKGDIPEGYSVSREKKERFSLILESASTNQTSMYLCASSLNRGAGLTANTGELFFGEGSRLTVL.

The chain has TRBV5-6 and TRBJ1-2; tentatively, D is TRBD1 (6 bases). V was shortened by 7 bases and J by 0 bases, with 25 bases between the two germline ends. The CDR3 runs 18 residues. CDR1 SGHDT and CDR2 YYEEEE come from the germline V gene. CDR3 sequence reads: CASGRDMGALIANYGYTF. The CDR3, as DNA: TGTGCCAGCGGCCGGGATATGGGGGCGTTGATTGCTAACTATGGCTACACCTTC.

This clone was found once. V gene TRBV18 combines with J gene TRBJ2-7, with no clear D. The V gene's germline CDR1 is KGHSH and CDR2 LQKENI. Trimming shortened V by 0 bases and J by 6 bases, and 9 bases separated the two germline ends. The CDR3 length is 13 residues. The CDR3 spells CASSPPGPGEQYF. The CDR3 DNA reads as TGTGCCAGCTCACCACCCGGTCCGGGCGAGCAGTACTTC. The full variable domain, its missing parts supplied by reference TRBV18 and TRBJ2-7, is NAGVMQNPRHLVRRRGQEARLRCSPMKGHSHVYWYRQLPEEGLKFMVYLQKENIIDESGMPKERFSAEFPKEGPSILRIQQVVRGDSAAYFCASSPPGPGEQYFGPGTRLTVT.

The chain has TRBV19 and TRBJ1-2, with a possible D match to TRBD1 (5 bases). Trimming pared 5 bases from V and 3 bases from J, leaving 16 bases between. Germline V gene lookup returns CDR1 LNHDA and CDR2 SQIVND (reference sequence). The CDR3 runs 15 residues. CDR3 region: CASSAQGGVYYGYTF. CDR3 nucleotide sequence: TGTGCCAGTAGTGCCCAGGGAGGGGTATACTATGGCTACACCTTC. Variable domain in full (rest from reference TRBV19 and TRBJ1-2): DGGITQSPKYLFRKEGQNVTLSCEQNLNHDAMYWYRQDPGQGLRLIYYSQIVNDFQKGDIAEGYSVSREKKESFPLTVTSAQKNPTAFYLCASSAQGGVYYGYTFGSGTRLTVV.

Regarding this clone: The sample has other DNA sequences that encode this CDR3 too. The V gene is TRBV5-1, the J gene TRBJ2-1, with D possibly TRBD2 on 5 matching bases. Trimming removed 0 bases at V and 0 bases at J, with 10 bases between. CDR3 size: 16 residues. CDR1 is SGHRS, CDR2 YFSETQ, per germline. The CDR3 DNA sequence: TGCGCCAGCAGCTTGGTTAGCGCCGGCTCCTACAATGAGCAGTTCTTC. Amino acid sequence: CASSLVSAGSYNEQFF.

CDR3: CAWSMEQNNQPQHF. The CDR3 nucleotides are TGTGCCTGGAGTATGGAACAGAACAATCAGCCCCAGCATTTT. J is TRBJ1-5 and V is TRBV30; D remains unclear. Trimming pared 2 bases from V and 3 bases from J, leaving 11 bases between. The CDR3 totals 14 residues. Germline loops: CDR1 GTSNPN, CDR2 SVGIG (reference sequence). The full variable domain, with the rest looked up from reference TRBV30 and TRBJ1-5, is SQTIHQWPATLVQPVGSPLSLECTVEGTSNPNLYWYRQAAGRGLQLLFYSVGIGQISSEVPQNLSASRPQDRQFILSSKKLLLSDSGFYLCAWSMEQNNQPQHFGDGTRLSIL.

The gene calls are TRBV19 and TRBJ1-2, with 7 bases aligning to TRBD1. The CDR3 has 15 residues. CDR1 and CDR2 from the germline V gene are LNHDA and SQIVND (reference sequence). V lost 7 bases and J lost 7; bases outside the gene matches: 15. CDR3 sequence: CASTTYGGQVGGYTF. CDR3 bases: TGTGCCAGTACCACCTATGGAGGACAGGTTGGTGGCTACACCTTC.

The rearrangement uses TRBV14 and TRBJ2-3, with TRBD1 identical over 9 bases. Germline CDR1 SGHDN, CDR2 FVKESK. The CDR3 loop spans 15 amino acids. V was pared by 3 bases and J by 0 bases, with 1 base of the junction left unmatched. DNA of the CDR3: TGTGCCAGCAGCCAGGGACAGGGAAGCACAGATACGCAGTATTTT. This encodes CASSQGQGSTDTQYF.

The rearrangement links TRBV5-1 to TRBJ2-7; TRBD2 agrees at 14 bases. This CDR3 is built from 16 residues. Trimming cost V 4 bases and J 4 bases; bases outside gene matches: 7. Germline-derived CDR1 and CDR2 are SGHRS and YFSETQ. CDR3: CASSPGLAGVTYEQYF. CDR3 sequence (DNA): TGCGCCAGCAGCCCGGGACTAGCGGGAGTGACTTACGAGCAGTACTTC.

CDR3 DNA sequence: TGTGCCAGCTCGCCTTCACTTGGGCTCCCATCCGTTGTCGAGCAGTACTTC. Its translation: CASSPSLGLPSVVEQYF. The chain links TRBV18 to TRBJ2-7; D gene unclear. V shed 6 bases and J shed 6 bases, with 27 bases lying between them. The CDR3 has 17 residues. CDR1 and CDR2 from the germline V gene are KGHSH and LQKENI.

On this clone itself: Other DNA variants within this sample encode the same CDR3. The chain has TRBV10-3 and TRBJ2-7; D gene uncertain. CDR1 ENHRY and CDR2 SYGVKD come from the germline V gene. The CDR3 has 12 amino acids. With 3 bases removed from V and 3 bases from J, the gap between germline ends came to 6 bases. DNA of the CDR3: TGTGCCATCAGTGACGGATACTACGAGCAGTACTTC. Its translation is CAISDGYYEQYF.

Of note for this clone: The same CDR3 is also encoded by other DNA sequences in this sample. The rearrangement links TRBV6-5 to TRBJ2-7; D is possibly TRBD1 or TRBD2 (5 bases each). Trimming removed 3 bases at V and 7 bases at J, with 13 bases between. Germline CDR1 and CDR2: MNHEY and SVGAGI. The CDR3 is made up of 13 amino acids. The chain's CDR3 is CASSYPGTREQYF. DNA for the CDR3: TGTGCCAGCAGTTATCCCGGGACCCGGGAGCAGTACTTC.

The chain employs TRBV5-1 and TRBJ2-7; TRBD2 might be the D (6 bases). Germline V gene lookup returns CDR1 SGHRS and CDR2 YFSETQ. This CDR3 region has 15 residues. Trimming pared 5 bases from V and 2 bases from J, leaving 17 bases between. Here the CDR3 DNA reads TGCGCCAGCAGAATTCGAGGCGGGATGGCCTACGAGCAGTACTTC. This translates into CASRIRGGMAYEQYF.

This clone was counted a few times. The chain carries TRBV6-1 and TRBJ1-1; D unresolved. Germline assignment: CDR1 MNHNS and CDR2 SASEGT. The CDR3 totals 16 residues. Between the trimmed V and J ends, which lost 0 bases and 3 bases, there was a span of 14 bases. The CDR3 sequence is CASSEAAPGKHTEAFF. Here the CDR3 DNA reads TGTGCCAGCAGTGAAGCAGCCCCCGGGAAACACACTGAAGCTTTCTTT.

The CDR3 reads CASSARLAGVTDTQYF. The CDR3 DNA reads TGTGCCAGCAGCGCCCGACTAGCGGGAGTGACAGATACGCAGTATTTT. The chain links TRBV5-6 to TRBJ2-3, with 12 bases that match TRBD2. This CDR3 contains 16 residues. CDR1 is SGHDT, CDR2 YYEEEE, per germline. V shed 4 bases, J shed 3 bases, and the junction held 6 bases outside the gene matches.

This clone was detected only once. This chain uses TRBV2 with TRBJ2-2; TRBD1 or TRBD2 may be the D gene (5 bases each). The CDR3 loop spans 13 amino acids. The germline gives CDR1 SNHLY, CDR2 FYNNEI. The V end was cut by 9 bases, the J end by 4 bases, with 12 bases between. The CDR3 sequence is CARGETITGELFF. DNA for the CDR3: TGTGCCAGGGGGGAGACAATCACCGGGGAGCTGTTTTTT.